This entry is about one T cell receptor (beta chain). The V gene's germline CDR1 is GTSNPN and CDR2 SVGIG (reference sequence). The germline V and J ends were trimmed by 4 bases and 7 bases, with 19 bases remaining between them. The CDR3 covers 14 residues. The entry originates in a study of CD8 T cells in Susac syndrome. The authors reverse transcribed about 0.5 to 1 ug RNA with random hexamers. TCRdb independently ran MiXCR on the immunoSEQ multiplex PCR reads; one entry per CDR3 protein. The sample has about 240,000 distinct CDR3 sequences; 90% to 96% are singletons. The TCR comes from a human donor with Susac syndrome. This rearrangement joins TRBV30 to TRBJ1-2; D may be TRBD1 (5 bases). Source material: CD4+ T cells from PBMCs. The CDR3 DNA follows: TGTGCCTGGATCCGGGGACCGGGGCGGGGTGGCTACACCTTC. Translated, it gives CAWIRGPGRGGYTF.